The clone carrying this TCR beta chain was recorded many times. The data belong to a study of early T cells in non-severe SARS-CoV-2 infection. V was cut by 6 bases and J by 4 bases, with 7 bases left in between. This CDR3 contains 12 residues. TCRdb re-called the 5' RACE reads with MiXCR, one entry per CDR3 protein. The table lists 25,000 or so distinct CDR3 sequences, 2.9% of them singletons, with 0.72% in the top ten. Sequenced input: whole blood. This chain connects TRBV12-3 or TRBV12-4 to TRBJ1-3, with TRBD1 as a possible D gene (6 bases). This TCR was sampled from an adult who was a healthcare worker with PCR-confirmed SARS-CoV-2 infection or an uninfected control (not recorded which). CDR3 region: CASRDRGNTIYF. For the CDR3, the DNA is TGTGCCAGCAGAGACAGGGGAAACACCATATATTTT.